Presented here are 24 T cell receptor beta chains from one specimen sequenced in a study of OX40 agonist ivuxolimab in advanced cancers. Only in-frame clones appear in the TCRdb table, and some are missing; sequencing was by immunoSEQ multiplex PCR. The data show tens of thousands of clones, roughly 86% seen once. The sample in question was CD4+ or CD8+ T cells sorted from blood, obtained in a trial of the OX40 agonist ivuxolimab. The receptors stem from an adult with an advanced solid tumor such as melanoma, head and neck, liver or kidney cancer.

V is TRBV6-5 and J is TRBJ1-4, with TRBD1 as a possible D gene (5 bases). This CDR3 has 14 amino acids. Trimming shortened V by 6 bases and J by 8 bases, and 16 bases separated the two germline ends. CDR1 is MNHEY, CDR2 SVGAGI, per germline. The CDR3 nucleotides read TGTGCCAGCAGCCCCACGGGGCGTCTGGAAAAACTGTTTTTT. It is translated as CASSPTGRLEKLFF.

J is TRBJ2-2 and V is TRBV9, with 10 bases fitting TRBD1. CDR3 length: 16 residues. The germline V gene encodes CDR1 SGDLS and CDR2 YYNGEE. J was trimmed by 6 bases and V by 3 bases; bases with no gene match: 8. CDR3: CASSEGTGVIAGELFF. DNA for the CDR3: TGTGCCAGCAGCGAAGGGACAGGGGTAATTGCCGGGGAGCTGTTTTTT.

This clone is a singleton in its sample. The V call is TRBV27, the J call TRBJ2-3; 10 bases map to TRBD2. With 5 bases clipped from V and 4 bases from J, the junction kept 6 bases outside the gene matches. The CDR3 runs 15 residues. Germline assignment: CDR1 MNHEY and CDR2 SMNVEV (reference sequence). The CDR3 nucleotides read TGTGCCAGCAGTATCCCGGGACTAGCGCCAGATACGCAGTATTTT. This sequence encodes CASSIPGLAPDTQYF.

V is TRBV30 and J is TRBJ1-6; no clear D. Trimming stripped 3 bases from V and 4 bases from J, with 13 bases between. The CDR3 runs 15 residues. The germline V gene encodes CDR1 GTSNPN and CDR2 SVGIG (reference sequence). The CDR3 sequence is CAWSRRELYNSPLHF. CDR3 DNA sequence: TGTGCCTGGAGCCGAAGGGAACTTTATAATTCACCCCTCCACTTT. Complete variable domain (other parts from reference TRBV30 and TRBJ1-6): SQTIHQWPATLVQPVGSPLSLECTVEGTSNPNLYWYRQAAGRGLQLLFYSVGIGQISSEVPQNLSASRPQDRQFILSSKKLLLSDSGFYLCAWSRRELYNSPLHFGNGTRLTVT.

J is TRBJ2-2 and V is TRBV5-1; D may correspond to TRBD1 or TRBD2 (5 bases each). Trimming pared 2 bases from V and 6 bases from J, leaving 14 bases between. The CDR3 covers 15 residues. The V gene's germline CDR1 is SGHRS and CDR2 YFSETQ. The CDR3 DNA follows: TGCGCCAGCAGCTTCCGGGGCACCTACGCCGGGGAGCTGTTTTTT. It is translated as CASSFRGTYAGELFF.

The chain uses TRBV15 and TRBJ1-1, with TRBD1 as a possible D gene (5 bases). V shed 1 base and J shed 1 base, with 7 bases lying between them. Germline values: CDR1 LNHNV, CDR2 YYDKDF (reference sequence). The CDR3 is 14 amino acids. The chain's CDR3 is CATSRGTTNTEAFF. The CDR3 DNA reads as TGTGCCACCAGCAGAGGGACAACGAACACTGAAGCTTTCTTT. Based on the CDR3 plus reference TRBV15 and TRBJ1-1, the full variable domain is DAMVIQNPRYQVTQFGKPVTLSCSQTLNHNVMYWYQQKSSQAPKLLFHYYDKDFNNEADTPDNFQSRRPNTSFCFLDIRSPGLGDTAMYLCATSRGTTNTEAFFGQGTRLTVV.

The chain is built from TRBV7-9 and TRBJ1-5; the D is unclear. Per the germline V gene, CDR1 is SEHNR and CDR2 is FQNEAQ (reference sequence). The ends were cut back, 9 bases at V and 4 bases at J, with 10 bases in the middle. The CDR3 spans 12 residues. In nucleotides, the CDR3 is TGTGCCAGTCCAGGAGATAATCAGCCCCAGCATTTT. Its translation is CASPGDNQPQHF.

The chain employs TRBV28 and TRBJ2-3, with D possibly matching TRBD2 (5 bases). Trimming took off 7 bases at V and 2 bases at J, with 13 bases between the two ends. The germline V gene has CDR1 MDHEN and CDR2 SYDVKM. The CDR3 consists of 14 residues. CDR3 residues: CASTMARATDTQYF. The CDR3 DNA follows: TGTGCCAGCACCATGGCGCGGGCCACAGATACGCAGTATTTT. Using reference TRBV28 and TRBJ2-3 for the parts outside the CDR3, the full variable domain is DVKVTQSSRYLVKRTGEKVFLECVQDMDHENMFWYRQDPGLGLRLIYFSYDVKMKEKGDIPEGYSVSREKKERFSLILESASTNQTSMYLCASTMARATDTQYFGPGTRLTVL.

This clone was counted only a few times. V gene TRBV5-4 combines with J gene TRBJ1-1; no definite D call. The V gene's germline CDR1 is SGHNT and CDR2 YYREEE (reference sequence). With 4 bases removed from V and 5 bases from J, the gap between germline ends came to 12 bases. This CDR3 spans 13 amino acids. The CDR3 spells CASSPFSGTEAFF. The CDR3 nucleotides read TGTGCCAGCAGCCCGTTTTCTGGGACTGAAGCTTTCTTT.

The chain is built from TRBV19 and TRBJ1-4; D remains unclear. The CDR3 has 15 amino acids. Per germline, CDR1 LNHDA and CDR2 SQIVND (reference sequence). V was trimmed by 3 bases and J by 3 bases, leaving 11 bases between them. The CDR3 loop is CASSIVVTANEKLFF. DNA for the CDR3: TGTGCCAGTAGTATTGTGGTAACAGCTAATGAAAAACTGTTTTTT.

The chain recombines TRBV29-1 with TRBJ2-7; TRBD1 matches 7 bases. The CDR3 runs 12 residues. The J segment lost 3 bases and the V segment lost 5 bases, leaving 4 bases of the junction unmatched. The V gene's germline CDR1 is SQVTM and CDR2 ANQGSEA. The CDR3 nucleotides read TGCAGCGTTCGGGACAGTGTCTACGAGCAGTACTTC. It encodes CSVRDSVYEQYF.

J is TRBJ2-7 and V is TRBV28, with D tentatively TRBD1 (6 bases). Germline lookup yields CDR1 MDHEN and CDR2 SYDVKM. With 3 bases removed from V and 3 bases from J, the gap between germline ends came to 9 bases. The CDR3 covers 13 residues. CDR3 region: CASSLGAYYEQYF. CDR3 nucleotides: TGTGCCAGCAGTTTGGGGGCATACTACGAGCAGTACTTC.

The chain has TRBV29-1 and TRBJ1-2; 11 bases are shared with TRBD1. Per germline, CDR1 SQVTM and CDR2 ANQGSEA. This CDR3 has 14 residues. The V and J ends lost 4 bases and 2 bases, in that order; junction bases with no gene match: 3. Here the CDR3 reads CSVVGDRGNYGYTF. In DNA, the CDR3 is TGCAGCGTTGTGGGGGACAGGGGGAACTATGGCTACACCTTC.

V and J are TRBV5-1 and TRBJ1-4; possibly TRBD1 for D (6 bases). V was cut by 0 bases and J by 0 bases, with 6 bases left in between. The CDR3 runs 15 residues. The V gene's germline CDR1 is SGHRS and CDR2 YFSETQ. The DNA for the CDR3 is TGCGCCAGCAGCTTGGCAGGGGCAACTAATGAAAAACTGTTTTTT. Translated: CASSLAGATNEKLFF.

The rearrangement links TRBV27 to TRBJ2-1, with 15 bases matching TRBD2. The J segment lost 6 bases and the V segment lost 2 bases, leaving 8 bases of the junction unmatched. The CDR3 runs 18 residues. The germline gives CDR1 MNHEY, CDR2 SMNVEV (reference sequence). CDR3 amino acids: CASSLRRTSGREVNEQFF. CDR3 bases: TGTGCCAGCAGTTTACGCAGGACTAGCGGGAGGGAGGTCAATGAGCAGTTCTTC.

V usage is TRBV18 and J usage is TRBJ1-1, with D perhaps matching TRBD1 (6 bases). The CDR3 length is 13 residues. Trimming left V 6 bases short and J 0 bases short, with 8 bases between. Per germline, CDR1 KGHSH and CDR2 LQKENI. The CDR3 coding sequence is TGTGCCAGCTCGACAGGAATGAACACTGAAGCTTTCTTT. Residues: CASSTGMNTEAFF.

This clone has just one count. The genes are TRBV5-4 and TRBJ2-7, with a possible D match to TRBD1 (5 bases). Germline V gene lookup returns CDR1 SGHNT and CDR2 YYREEE (reference sequence). V was pared by 0 bases and J by 7 bases, with 14 bases between. This CDR3 comprises 14 residues. The CDR3 region is CASSLDQGIGEQYF. The CDR3 nucleotides are TGTGCCAGCAGCTTGGATCAGGGTATAGGGGAGCAGTACTTC.

V and J are TRBV5-1 and TRBJ2-7; no firm D call. Trimming stripped 0 bases from V and 1 base from J, with 8 bases between. This CDR3 is 14 amino acids long. Germline CDR1 SGHRS, CDR2 YFSETQ. CDR3 DNA: TGCGCCAGCAGCTTGGCCAAGGGTTCCTACGAGCAGTACTTC. This codes for CASSLAKGSYEQYF. Together with reference TRBV5-1 and TRBJ2-7, the CDR3 gives the full variable domain: KAGVTQTPRYLIKTRGQQVTLSCSPISGHRSVSWYQQTPGQGLQFLFEYFSETQRNKGNFPGRFSGRQFSNSRSEMNVSTLELGDSALYLCASSLAKGSYEQYFGPGTRLTVT.

V usage is TRBV30 and J usage is TRBJ1-3; D not resolved. CDR3 length: 14 residues. Trimming left V 3 bases short and J 0 bases short, with 9 bases between. CDR1 GTSNPN and CDR2 SVGIG come from the germline V gene (reference sequence). Written as DNA, the CDR3 is TGTGCCTGGAGGGTCTTAGGCTCTGGAAACACCATATATTTT. Translation: CAWRVLGSGNTIYF.

The chain links TRBV30 to TRBJ2-5; no definite D call. The V end was cut by 5 bases, the J end by 5 bases, with 30 bases between. Germline V gives CDR1 GTSNPN, CDR2 SVGIG (reference sequence). This CDR3 spans 18 amino acids. The CDR3 spells CAWSRPPLGGIQPETQYF. DNA of the CDR3: TGTGCCTGGTCCCGACCTCCCCTCGGCGGAATTCAACCTGAGACCCAGTACTTC.

Only one count was recorded for this clone. The chain combines TRBV19 with TRBJ2-4, with D tentatively TRBD2 (6 bases). Germline V gene lookup returns CDR1 LNHDA and CDR2 SQIVND (reference sequence). This CDR3 contains 13 residues. Trimming removed 0 bases at V and 8 bases at J, with 8 bases between. CDR3 sequence: CASSIERRDIQYF. DNA of the CDR3: TGTGCCAGTAGTATAGAGAGGAGGGACATTCAGTACTTC.

The chain has TRBV9 and TRBJ2-2; D is unclear. Trimming pared 0 bases from V and 6 bases from J, leaving 9 bases between. The CDR3 is made up of 14 amino acids. From germline, CDR1 is SGDLS and CDR2 YYNGEE. CDR3: CASSVVSGAGELFF. The CDR3, as DNA: TGTGCCAGCAGCGTAGTGAGTGGGGCCGGGGAGCTGTTTTTT.

The chain carries TRBV7-8 and TRBJ2-3; D is ambiguous. CDR1 is SGHVS and CDR2 is FQNEAQ in the germline V gene. The CDR3 runs 13 residues. V was clipped by 5 bases and J by 6 bases, with 12 bases between them. CDR3 bases: TGTGCCAGCAGCCACGGTCCGACCGATACGCAGTATTTT. It codes for CASSHGPTDTQYF.

The J gene is TRBJ2-2, the V gene TRBV2, with 9 bases identical to TRBD1. This CDR3 has 14 residues. With V trimmed by 8 bases and J by 5 bases, 6 bases remained unmatched. Germline CDR1 SNHLY, CDR2 FYNNEI. The CDR3 reads CASGRDRGTGELFF. The CDR3 DNA follows: TGTGCCAGCGGCCGCGACAGGGGGACCGGGGAGCTGTTTTTT.